The next 22 T cell receptor beta chains were all read from a single sample in a study of OX40 agonist ivuxolimab in advanced cancers. Libraries came from the immunoSEQ multiplex PCR assay. The immuneACCESS repertoire file appears here via TCRdb, limited to in-frame rearrangements. These files lack a portion of the clones; in checked studies, under half of the deficit traces to unresolved V genes, and the cause of the others is not known. The table for this sample lists more than 30,000 clones; approximately 89% of them were counted only once. 0.9% to 0.95% of the sample comes from the top ten. The sequenced sample was CD4+ or CD8+ T cells sorted from blood, obtained in a trial of the OX40 agonist ivuxolimab. Receptors originate from an adult with an advanced solid tumor such as melanoma, head and neck, liver or kidney cancer.

The CDR3 protein is CASSQAALDEQYF. In nucleotides, the CDR3 is TGCGCCAGCAGCCAAGCGGCACTGGACGAGCAGTACTTC. The chain links TRBV4-1 to TRBJ2-7; D gene uncertain. CDR3 length equals 13 residues. Germline V gene sequence: CDR1 MGHRA, CDR2 YSYEKL. The ends were cut back, 1 base at V and 5 bases at J, with 9 bases in the middle.

The rearrangement uses TRBV4-1 and TRBJ2-3, with 10 bases matching TRBD2. The CDR3 is 15 residues long. The V gene's germline CDR1 is MGHRA and CDR2 YSYEKL. V gave up 4 bases and J gave up 4 bases; unmatched junction bases: 5. CDR3 nucleotide sequence: TGCGCCAGCAGCCTACTAGCGGGGACCCCAGATACGCAGTATTTT. This encodes CASSLLAGTPDTQYF.

CDR3 sequence (DNA): TGTGCCAGTAGTATCTCCGGCCAGCTAGGGACCGGGGAGCTGTTTTTT. It translates to CASSISGQLGTGELFF. V usage is TRBV19 and J usage is TRBJ2-2, with D hard to call. Germline CDR1 and CDR2: LNHDA and SQIVND (reference sequence). The CDR3 runs 16 residues. Trimming took 3 bases from V and 5 from J, leaving 16 bases between them.

The rearrangement links TRBV28 to TRBJ1-2; D is ambiguous. Germline V CDR1 and CDR2: MDHEN, SYDVKM. CDR3 length equals 16 residues. With 6 bases removed from V and 0 bases from J, the gap between germline ends came to 17 bases. DNA of the CDR3: TGTGCCAGCAGAATCCTGTCTGGGATTGCTAACTATGGCTACACCTTC. It encodes CASRILSGIANYGYTF.

This clone was detected once. The chain combines TRBV9 with TRBJ2-3, with unresolved D. V shed 4 bases and J shed 2 bases, with 8 bases lying between them. There are 13 residues in the CDR3. CDR1 is SGDLS, CDR2 YYNGEE, per germline. CDR3 region: CASSTRNTDTQYF. The CDR3 DNA is TGTGCCAGCAGCACACGGAACACAGATACGCAGTATTTT.

The V and J genes are TRBV28 and TRBJ1-5; a possible D gene is TRBD1 (5 bases). The CDR3 has 14 residues. Germline V gene sequence: CDR1 MDHEN, CDR2 SYDVKM. The germline V and J ends were trimmed by 5 bases and 6 bases, with 14 bases remaining between them. The CDR3 spells CASSPRRVGQPQHF. CDR3 nucleotide sequence: TGTGCCAGCAGTCCCCGCAGGGTCGGTCAGCCCCAGCATTTT. The complete variable domain, with remaining parts taken from reference TRBV28 and TRBJ1-5, reads DVKVTQSSRYLVKRTGEKVFLECVQDMDHENMFWYRQDPGLGLRLIYFSYDVKMKEKGDIPEGYSVSREKKERFSLILESASTNQTSMYLCASSPRRVGQPQHFGDGTRLSIL.

The chain combines TRBV12-5 with TRBJ2-1, with D uncertain. V was pared by 2 bases and J by 6 bases, with 8 bases between. Germline V gives CDR1 LGHNT, CDR2 FRNRAP. CDR3 length: 13 amino acids. CDR3 sequence: CASGLPARNEQFF. CDR3 nucleotides: TGTGCTAGTGGTTTGCCCGCTCGCAATGAGCAGTTCTTC.

The chain employs TRBV7-3 and TRBJ2-1; unclear D gene. Trimming took off 5 bases at V and 8 bases at J, with 16 bases between the two ends. The CDR3 runs to 14 residues. Germline CDR1 SGHTA, CDR2 FQGTGA. Here the CDR3 DNA reads TGTGCCAGCAGCGCAGACATGCTCGGTCATGAGCAGTTCTTC. Translating it yields CASSADMLGHEQFF.

The V call is TRBV11-2, the J call TRBJ2-1; 7 nucleotides align to TRBD2. V lost 4 bases to trimming and J lost 9 bases; unmatched junction nucleotides: 9. This CDR3 has 14 residues. Germline CDR1 and CDR2: SGHAT and FQNNGV. The CDR3 region has the DNA TGTGCCAGCAGCTCGAACACTTTAGCGGGTGAGCAGTTCTTC. Protein product: CASSSNTLAGEQFF.

This clone was recorded a few times. The chain has TRBV5-1 and TRBJ2-1; 11 positions agree with TRBD2. Germline V gives CDR1 SGHRS, CDR2 YFSETQ. This CDR3 is built from 17 residues. The J segment lost 6 bases and the V segment lost 4 bases, leaving 12 bases of the junction unmatched. The CDR3 is CASSERLAGTLSNEQFF. DNA of the CDR3: TGCGCCAGCAGCGAGCGACTAGCGGGGACTTTAAGCAATGAGCAGTTCTTC.

The chain couples TRBV28 to TRBJ2-7; D uncertain. The germline V gene encodes CDR1 MDHEN and CDR2 SYDVKM. V was cut by 6 bases and J by 0 bases, with 6 bases left in between. CDR3 length: 12 amino acids. CDR3 protein: CASSKGSYEQYF. DNA for the CDR3: TGTGCCAGCAGCAAGGGCTCCTACGAGCAGTACTTC. The full variable domain, with the rest looked up from reference TRBV28 and TRBJ2-7, is DVKVTQSSRYLVKRTGEKVFLECVQDMDHENMFWYRQDPGLGLRLIYFSYDVKMKEKGDIPEGYSVSREKKERFSLILESASTNQTSMYLCASSKGSYEQYFGPGTRLTVT.

The chain combines TRBV5-4 with TRBJ1-2; a weak D match, TRBD1 (5 bases). Deletions cut 0 bases from V and 0 bases from J, with 9 bases between. The CDR3 is made up of 15 amino acids. The germline V gene has CDR1 SGHNT and CDR2 YYREEE (reference sequence). The CDR3 sequence is CASSLVGGTNYGYTF. Written as DNA, the CDR3 is TGTGCCAGCAGCTTGGTGGGGGGGACTAACTATGGCTACACCTTC.

In its sample, this clone was seen a few times. CDR3 nucleotide sequence: TGTGCCAGCAGCCTGGACAGGGAGGATCAGCCCCAGCATTTT. It codes for CASSLDREDQPQHF. V usage is TRBV6-6 and J usage is TRBJ1-5, with 8 bases that match TRBD1. V lost 6 bases, J lost 5 bases, and 6 bases stayed unmatched. CDR1 MNHNY and CDR2 SVGAGI come from the germline V gene (reference sequence). The CDR3 is made up of 14 amino acids.

The chain uses TRBV5-3 and TRBJ2-7, with D tentatively TRBD2 (6 bases). TRBV5-3 is labeled an ORF, and its function is uncertain. Between the trimmed V and J ends, which lost 7 bases and 4 bases, there was a span of 6 bases. This CDR3 contains 10 residues. The CDR3 nucleotides are TGTGCCAGAGGGGGGTACGAGCAGTACTTC. Translating it yields CARGGYEQYF.

This chain connects TRBV28 to TRBJ1-2; 11 bases agree with TRBD1. The germline V gene encodes CDR1 MDHEN and CDR2 SYDVKM. V gave up 5 bases and J gave up 4 bases; unmatched junction bases: 6. The CDR3 contains 15 residues. The CDR3 DNA is TGTGCCAGCAGTACAGGGACAGGGGGGGGCTATGGCTACACCTTC. This codes for CASSTGTGGGYGYTF.

The genes are TRBV6-6 and TRBJ2-2; 8 positions agree with TRBD1. Germline V gene sequence: CDR1 MNHNY, CDR2 SVGAGI (reference sequence). The V gene end was trimmed by 5 bases and the J gene end by 4 bases; junction bases not matched to a gene: 6. CDR3 size: 15 residues. This chain's CDR3 is CASSQGQVPTGELFF. The CDR3 DNA reads TGTGCCAGCAGTCAGGGACAGGTCCCCACCGGGGAGCTGTTTTTT.

The gene calls are TRBV5-1 and TRBJ1-5; perhaps TRBD1 as D (6 bases). There are 15 residues in the CDR3. CDR1 SGHRS and CDR2 YFSETQ come from the germline V gene. The V gene lost 5 bases and the J gene lost 1 base, with 13 bases spanning the gap. The CDR3 nucleotides read TGCGCCAGCAGGCCAGGGGAGTTGAGCAATCAGCCCCAGCATTTT. This translates into CASRPGELSNQPQHF.

The chain joins TRBV30 to TRBJ1-6, with no clear D. The V and J ends lost 4 bases and 0 bases respectively, with 10 bases between them. The CDR3 contains 15 residues. CDR1 is GTSNPN, CDR2 SVGIG, per germline (reference sequence). CDR3 in amino acids: CAWNLRSSYNSPLHF. In nucleotides, the CDR3 is TGTGCCTGGAACCTCAGAAGCTCCTATAATTCACCCCTCCACTTT.

The chain combines TRBV30 with TRBJ2-3; D uncertain. V was pared by 7 bases and J by 0 bases, with 14 bases between. Germline values: CDR1 GTSNPN, CDR2 SVGIG (reference sequence). CDR3 length: 14 residues. The CDR3 DNA sequence: TGTGCCTTCTCCCCCGGCGGAAGCACAGATACGCAGTATTTT. Its protein product is CAFSPGGSTDTQYF.

This chain links TRBV5-1 with TRBJ2-3; D gene ambiguous. Germline CDR1 reads SGHRS; CDR2 reads YFSETQ. The CDR3 is 14 residues long. Trimming removed 0 bases from V and 2 bases from J, with 7 bases in between. The DNA of the CDR3 is TGCGCCAGCAGCTTGGGGATGAACACAGATACGCAGTATTTT. This gives the protein CASSLGMNTDTQYF.

V usage is TRBV4-2 and J usage is TRBJ2-4, with D unclear. CDR1 is LGHNA, CDR2 YNFKEQ, per germline. The CDR3 is 15 amino acids. V lost 0 bases and J 5 bases, leaving 11 bases between the germline ends. The CDR3 protein is CASSQDWVWENIQYF. Written as DNA, the CDR3 is TGTGCCAGCAGCCAAGATTGGGTTTGGGAAAACATTCAGTACTTC.

The CDR3 DNA sequence: TGTGCCAGCAGCCGGGACCCCGTCGCCACCGGGGAGCTGTTTTTT. Translated, it gives CASSRDPVATGELFF. This sequence joins TRBV14 and TRBJ2-2; possibly TRBD1 or TRBD2 for D (5 bases each). CDR3 length: 15 amino acids. V gave up 4 bases and J gave up 4 bases, with 13 bases separating them. CDR1 and CDR2 (germline): SGHDN, FVKESK.